The 30 T cell receptor beta chains given below trace back to one sample, sequenced in a study of blood T cell repertoires in COVID-19. Assay used: immunoSEQ multiplex PCR; TCRdb lists only in-frame clones, some missing. The sample contains a few hundred thousand clones, roughly 89% of which appear only once. Sequenced: PBMCs or T cells enriched from blood (not recorded which). The receptor set was obtained from a woman under 30 with acute COVID-19.

This clone was seen a single time. The chain couples TRBV6-1 to TRBJ2-1; D is perhaps TRBD1 (5 bases). The V gene lost 3 bases and the J gene lost 3 bases, with 15 bases spanning the gap. The CDR3 is 16 residues long. CDR1 MNHNS and CDR2 SASEGT come from the germline V gene. The CDR3 coding sequence is TGTGCCAGCAGTGACACCCAGCAGGGCCTCTACAATGAGCAGTTCTTC. Its protein is CASSDTQQGLYNEQFF.

The rearrangement links TRBV18 to TRBJ2-3, with 10 nucleotides matching TRBD2. Looked up from germline, CDR1 is KGHSH and CDR2 is LQKENI. This CDR3 has 16 residues. With V trimmed by 5 bases and J by 1 base, 6 bases remained unmatched. The CDR3 reads CASSSSAGGGTDTQYF. CDR3 bases: TGTGCCAGCTCATCTTCAGCGGGAGGGGGCACAGATACGCAGTATTTT.

The gene calls are TRBV29-1 and TRBJ1-4, with D maybe TRBD1 (5 bases). CDR3 length: 14 amino acids. Germline values: CDR1 SQVTM, CDR2 ANQGSEA. Trimming stripped 6 bases from V and 5 bases from J, with 16 bases between. The CDR3 nucleotides are TGCAGCGTGGGGATGCAGGGAGGGAATGAAAAACTGTTTTTT. It translates to CSVGMQGGNEKLFF.

V usage is TRBV5-1 and J usage is TRBJ2-3; 8 positions match TRBD1. In germline, CDR1 is SGHRS, CDR2 YFSETQ. The V gene end was trimmed by 0 bases and the J gene end by 6 bases; junction bases not matched to a gene: 9. This CDR3 is built from 16 residues. CDR3 DNA sequence: TGCGCCAGCAGCTTGGCCCTACTGACAGGGGATGATACGCAGTATTTT. This encodes CASSLALLTGDDTQYF. Full variable domain (remainder filled in from reference TRBV5-1 and TRBJ2-3): KAGVTQTPRYLIKTRGQQVTLSCSPISGHRSVSWYQQTPGQGLQFLFEYFSETQRNKGNFPGRFSGRQFSNSRSEMNVSTLELGDSALYLCASSLALLTGDDTQYFGPGTRLTVL.

J is TRBJ2-7 and V is TRBV28; 8 bases align to TRBD2. Trimming at V came to 6 bases and at J to 3 bases, leaving 7 bases not matched to a gene. The CDR3 consists of 14 residues. In germline, CDR1 is MDHEN, CDR2 SYDVKM. The CDR3 reads CASRVPGTSYEQYF. For the CDR3, the DNA is TGTGCCAGCAGGGTGCCCGGGACTAGCTACGAGCAGTACTTC.

The chain carries TRBV7-2 and TRBJ1-5; no clear D gene. V was pared by 3 bases and J by 8 bases, with 11 bases between. The CDR3 runs to 13 residues. Germline values: CDR1 SGHTA, CDR2 FQGNSA. The CDR3 sequence is CASSLVRTKPQHF. The CDR3 DNA reads TGTGCCAGCAGCTTGGTGAGAACCAAGCCCCAGCATTTT.

The chain is built from TRBV28 and TRBJ2-5, with TRBD2 as a possible D gene (7 bases). This CDR3 comprises 14 residues. Germline V gene sequence: CDR1 MDHEN, CDR2 SYDVKM. The germline V and J ends were trimmed by 2 bases and 4 bases, with 11 bases remaining between them. CDR3 amino acids: CASSLKGGSETQYF. CDR3 coding DNA: TGTGCCAGCAGTTTAAAGGGGGGGTCAGAGACCCAGTACTTC.

The chain uses TRBV7-9 and TRBJ1-2; D is unresolved. V gave up 2 bases and J gave up 8 bases, with 15 bases separating them. The CDR3 extends over 14 amino acids. Germline CDR1 reads SEHNR; CDR2 reads FQNEAQ (reference sequence). The CDR3 region is CASSLLMGASGYTF. In nucleotides, the CDR3 is TGTGCCAGCAGCTTACTAATGGGAGCTAGCGGCTACACCTTC.

This chain links TRBV28 with TRBJ2-1; 11 bases line up with TRBD2. The CDR3 runs to 14 residues. J lost 7 bases, V lost 3 bases, and 2 bases had no gene match. Per the germline V gene, CDR1 is MDHEN and CDR2 is SYDVKM. In DNA form, the CDR3 reads TGTGCCAGCAGTTTCCTAGCGGGGGGTAATGAGCAGTTCTTC. As protein: CASSFLAGGNEQFF.

The chain has TRBV28 and TRBJ2-1; 9 bases align to TRBD2. After removal of 2 bases from V and 9 bases from J, the junction contained 8 bases not matched to a gene. CDR3 length: 15 amino acids. Germline V gene sequence: CDR1 MDHEN, CDR2 SYDVKM. CDR3 protein: CASSLGREGPVEQFF. The CDR3 DNA follows: TGTGCCAGCAGTTTAGGGCGGGAGGGCCCGGTTGAGCAGTTCTTC.

The V gene is TRBV30, the J gene TRBJ1-2; D is perhaps TRBD1 (5 bases). Between the trimmed V and J ends, which lost 2 bases and 7 bases, there was a span of 20 bases. This CDR3 is built from 15 residues. The V gene's germline CDR1 is GTSNPN and CDR2 SVGIG (reference sequence). CDR3 coding DNA: TGTGCCTGGAGTCGGCAGGGAGGCTCTGGTAGTGGCTACACCTTC. Translation: CAWSRQGGSGSGYTF. Full variable domain (outside the CDR3, taken from reference TRBV30 and TRBJ1-2): SQTIHQWPATLVQPVGSPLSLECTVEGTSNPNLYWYRQAAGRGLQLLFYSVGIGQISSEVPQNLSASRPQDRQFILSSKKLLLSDSGFYLCAWSRQGGSGSGYTFGSGTRLTVV.

The rearrangement uses TRBV2 and TRBJ1-5, with D possibly TRBD1 on 6 matching bases. There are 15 residues in the CDR3. The germline V and J ends were trimmed by 9 bases and 8 bases, with 23 bases remaining between them. Germline V gives CDR1 SNHLY, CDR2 FYNNEI. CDR3 bases: TGTGCCAGTTCCGGGACAACGATGGGTTTAGAGCCCCAGCATTTT. Translation gives CASSGTTMGLEPQHF.

The chain recombines TRBV6-6 with TRBJ1-6; a weak D match, TRBD1 (6 bases). Germline assignment: CDR1 MNHNY and CDR2 SVGAGI (reference sequence). The V end lost 7 bases, the J end lost 7 bases, and 17 bases lay between the germline ends. This CDR3 is built from 15 residues. CDR3 bases: TGTGCCAGCAATCGAGGGGGGGCGAGGAATTCACCCCTCCACTTT. Its translation is CASNRGGARNSPLHF.

A remark on this clone: A junction end diverges from the germline sequence, so it may reflect a read error. The chain uses TRBV28 and TRBJ2-7; 7 positions match TRBD2. Germline CDR1 and CDR2: MDHEN and SYDVKM. This CDR3 is 13 amino acids long. The CDR3 loop reads CTSRKERGYEQYF. The CDR3 DNA is TGTACCAGCAGAAAGGAGCGGGGCTACGAGCAGTACTTC.

V gene TRBV30 combines with J gene TRBJ2-1; 9 positions match TRBD2. The germline CDR1 and CDR2 sequences are GTSNPN and SVGIG (reference sequence). The CDR3 consists of 16 residues. Germline trimming cut 3 bases from V and 7 bases from J; bases unmatched to any gene: 13. The chain's CDR3 is CAWSDVLAGVQNEQFF. The CDR3 DNA reads TGTGCCTGGAGCGACGTCTTAGCGGGAGTACAGAATGAGCAGTTCTTC.

The V call is TRBV2, the J call TRBJ2-7, with D possibly TRBD1 on 5 matching bases. This CDR3 is 13 amino acids long. Trimming stripped 4 bases from V and 3 bases from J, with 10 bases between. Per the germline V gene, CDR1 is SNHLY and CDR2 is FYNNEI. The CDR3 DNA sequence: TGTGCCAGCAGTGGTGGCGGACACTACGAGCAGTACTTC. Its translation is CASSGGGHYEQYF. Together with reference TRBV2 and TRBJ2-7, the CDR3 gives the full variable domain: EPEVTQTPSHQVTQMGQEVILRCVPISNHLYFYWYRQILGQKVEFLVSFYNNEISEKSEIFDDQFSVERPDGSNFTLKIRSTKLEDSAMYFCASSGGGHYEQYFGPGTRLTVT.

The chain employs TRBV30 and TRBJ2-1, with TRBD2 identical over 10 bases. The ends lost 3 bases at V and 5 bases at J; junction bases unmatched: 7. CDR3 size: 15 residues. The germline gives CDR1 GTSNPN, CDR2 SVGIG (reference sequence). The CDR3 nucleotides are TGTGCCTGGAGAAGGGCTAGCGGGAGCAACAATGAGCAGTTCTTC. It yields the protein CAWRRASGSNNEQFF.

J is TRBJ1-1 and V is TRBV5-1; D remains unclear. CDR1 and CDR2 from the germline V gene are SGHRS and YFSETQ. Trimming pared 5 bases from V and 0 bases from J, leaving 17 bases between. This CDR3 comprises 16 residues. The CDR3 region is CASRLIPGIMNTEAFF. The CDR3, as DNA: TGCGCCAGCAGATTGATTCCGGGAATAATGAACACTGAAGCTTTCTTT.

The chain uses TRBV11-3 and TRBJ2-7; 11 nucleotides line up with TRBD1. The CDR3 totals 14 residues. The V segment lost 5 bases and the J segment 9 bases; nucleotides outside the gene matches: 9. Germline V gene lookup returns CDR1 SGHNT and CDR2 YENEEA. The CDR3 DNA reads as TGTGCCAGCAGCCTCCACGGACAGGGGGCTGGGCAGTACTTC. Protein product: CASSLHGQGAGQYF.

The chain couples TRBV2 to TRBJ1-5, with D possibly TRBD1 on 6 matching bases. The germline V and J ends were trimmed by 4 bases and 4 bases, with 17 bases remaining between them. CDR3 length equals 16 residues. Germline V gives CDR1 SNHLY, CDR2 FYNNEI. CDR3 DNA sequence: TGTGCCAGCAGTGGAACAGGGACCAACCGAAATCAGCCCCAGCATTTT. Protein sequence: CASSGTGTNRNQPQHF.

V is TRBV11-2 and J is TRBJ2-3, with 14 bases matching TRBD2. Germline loops: CDR1 SGHAT, CDR2 FQNNGV. This CDR3 has 18 amino acids. V trimming: 5 bases; J trimming: 1 base; junction bases outside the gene matches: 8. The CDR3 is CASSTGLAGVGGTDTQYF. CDR3 coding DNA: TGTGCCAGCAGCACGGGACTAGCGGGAGTCGGGGGCACAGATACGCAGTATTTT.

The CDR3 loop reads CASSQSKTGGKDARLYGYTF. In nucleotides, the CDR3 is TGCGCCAGCAGTCAATCAAAGACAGGGGGCAAGGACGCTCGCCTTTATGGCTACACCTTC. The chain joins TRBV23-1 to TRBJ1-2; the match to TRBD1 covers 10 bases. TRBV23-1 carries the ORF label, with uncertain function. The CDR3 spans 20 residues. The ends lost 0 bases at V and 5 bases at J; junction bases unmatched: 18.

This clone was counted ten times or more. The rearrangement links TRBV7-9 to TRBJ2-1, with TRBD2 matching 9 bases. V shed 5 bases and J 2 bases; nucleotides not matched to a gene: 13. This CDR3 comprises 18 residues. Germline CDR1 SEHNR, CDR2 FQNEAQ (reference sequence). The CDR3 DNA follows: TGTGCCAGCAGCCCCCCCGGGGAACTAGCGGGCACCTACAATGAGCAGTTCTTC. This codes for CASSPPGELAGTYNEQFF. The full variable domain, completed using reference TRBV7-9 and TRBJ2-1, is DTGVSQNPRHKITKRGQNVTFRCDPISEHNRLYWYRQTLGQGPEFLTYFQNEAQLEKSRLLSDRFSAERPKGSFSTLEIQRTEQGDSAMYLCASSPPGELAGTYNEQFFGPGTRLTVL.

The chain recombines TRBV19 with TRBJ1-5; D remains unclear. This CDR3 contains 12 residues. Germline assignment: CDR1 LNHDA and CDR2 SQIVND (reference sequence). V dropped 1 base and J dropped 6 bases, with 4 bases sitting between them. The CDR3 coding sequence is TGTGCCAGTAGTATAGGAGGTCAGCCCCAGCATTTT. This encodes CASSIGGQPQHF.

The chain is built from TRBV30 and TRBJ1-6, with 8 positions matching TRBD1. Trimming removed 5 bases from V and 9 bases from J; junction bases left unmatched: 6. The germline CDR1 and CDR2 sequences are GTSNPN and SVGIG (reference sequence). This CDR3 is built from 13 residues. Here the CDR3 reads CAWQTGESSPLHF. Written as DNA, the CDR3 is TGTGCCTGGCAGACAGGGGAGAGTTCACCCCTCCACTTT.

The chain employs TRBV28 and TRBJ2-7; maybe TRBD1 (5 bases). The V gene's germline CDR1 is MDHEN and CDR2 SYDVKM. V was cut by 10 bases and J by 0 bases, with 13 bases left in between. This CDR3 contains 13 residues. CDR3 bases: TGTGCCACCCAGGGTCAGAGCTCCTACGAGCAGTACTTC. Translation gives CATQGQSSYEQYF. The full variable domain, rest sourced from reference TRBV28 and TRBJ2-7, is DVKVTQSSRYLVKRTGEKVFLECVQDMDHENMFWYRQDPGLGLRLIYFSYDVKMKEKGDIPEGYSVSREKKERFSLILESASTNQTSMYLCATQGQSSYEQYFGPGTRLTVT.

The rearrangement uses TRBV5-5 and TRBJ2-2; D might be TRBD2 (6 bases). This CDR3 has 16 residues. The V gene lost 1 base and the J gene lost 2 bases, with 12 bases spanning the gap. CDR1 is SGHKS, CDR2 YYEKEE, per germline (reference sequence). CDR3 protein: CASSLSSGSNTGELFF. The CDR3 bases are TGTGCCAGCAGCTTGTCTTCCGGGAGCAACACCGGGGAGCTGTTTTTT.

This chain connects TRBV19 to TRBJ2-5; a weak D match, TRBD2 (5 bases). The V gene's germline CDR1 is LNHDA and CDR2 SQIVND (reference sequence). V lost 3 bases to trimming and J lost 5 bases, with 19 bases between them. The CDR3 loop spans 16 amino acids. CDR3 residues: CASSMSAAASGETQYF. Written as DNA, the CDR3 is TGTGCCAGTAGTATGAGTGCGGCAGCCTCGGGGGAGACCCAGTACTTC.

The J gene is TRBJ2-1, the V gene TRBV28, with 9 bases aligning to TRBD1. The V segment lost 6 bases and the J segment 6 bases; nucleotides outside the gene matches: 9. CDR3 length equals 15 residues. Germline CDR1 reads MDHEN; CDR2 reads SYDVKM. CDR3 protein: CASRPGTGNFNEQFF. The CDR3 coding sequence is TGTGCCAGCAGACCCGGGACAGGGAACTTCAATGAGCAGTTCTTC.

This rearrangement joins TRBV18 to TRBJ1-6, with unresolved D. V was trimmed by 8 bases and J by 0 bases, leaving 14 bases between them. The germline V gene encodes CDR1 KGHSH and CDR2 LQKENI. The CDR3 contains 16 residues. In nucleotides, the CDR3 is TGTGCCAGCCAACGGGTTGCGAGCTCCTATAATTCACCCCTCCACTTT. Translation gives CASQRVASSYNSPLHF.